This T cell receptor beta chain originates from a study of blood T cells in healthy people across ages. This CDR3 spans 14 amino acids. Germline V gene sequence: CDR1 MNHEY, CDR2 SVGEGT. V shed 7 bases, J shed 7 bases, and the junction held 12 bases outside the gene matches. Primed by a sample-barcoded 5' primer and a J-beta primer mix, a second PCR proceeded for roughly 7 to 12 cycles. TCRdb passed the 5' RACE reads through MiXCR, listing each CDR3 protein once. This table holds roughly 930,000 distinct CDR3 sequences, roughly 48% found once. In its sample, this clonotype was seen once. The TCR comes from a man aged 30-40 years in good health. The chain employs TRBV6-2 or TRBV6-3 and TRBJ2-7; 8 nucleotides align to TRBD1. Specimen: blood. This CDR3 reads CASKMTGALGEQYF. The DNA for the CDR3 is TGTGCCAGCAAGATGACAGGGGCCTTGGGTGAGCAGTACTTC.